The 26 T cell receptor beta chains listed next were all sequenced from one sample in a study of blood T cell repertoires in COVID-19. Profiling relied on immunoSEQ multiplex PCR, and the TCRdb table lists in-frame clones only, not all of them. The sample shows about 200,000 clones, around 80% of them seen only once. Sequencing was done on a sample of peripheral blood. These receptors originate from an elderly woman with active or convalescent COVID-19.

CDR3 DNA sequence: TGTGCCAGCAGTTTGGAGGGGCTAGCGGGGGGTCAAGAGACCCAGTACTTC. Translation: CASSLEGLAGGQETQYF. The chain recombines TRBV28 with TRBJ2-5; 11 nucleotides align to TRBD2. V trimming: 3 bases; J trimming: 2 bases; junction bases outside the gene matches: 8. CDR3 size: 17 residues. Germline assignment: CDR1 MDHEN and CDR2 SYDVKM.

The sample holds a few counts of this clone. The chain uses TRBV2 and TRBJ2-3; D ambiguous. Germline V gives CDR1 SNHLY, CDR2 FYNNEI. The CDR3 sequence is 12 residues long. Trimming removed 7 bases from V and 4 bases from J, with 9 bases in between. CDR3 coding DNA: TGTGCCAGCAAGGCGAGGTCAGATACGCAGTATTTT. It is translated as CASKARSDTQYF. Looking up the rest from reference TRBV2 and TRBJ2-3 gives the full variable domain: EPEVTQTPSHQVTQMGQEVILRCVPISNHLYFYWYRQILGQKVEFLVSFYNNEISEKSEIFDDQFSVERPDGSNFTLKIRSTKLEDSAMYFCASKARSDTQYFGPGTRLTVL.

The V and J genes are TRBV5-1 and TRBJ1-2, with TRBD1 matching over 7 bases. The CDR3 totals 15 residues. Germline V gene lookup returns CDR1 SGHRS and CDR2 YFSETQ. Trimming took 0 bases from V and 8 from J; bases not matched to a gene: 10. The CDR3 here is CASSLAPNRGSGYTF. CDR3 nucleotide sequence: TGCGCCAGCAGCTTGGCCCCGAACAGGGGTAGCGGCTACACCTTC.

The V gene is TRBV20-1, the J gene TRBJ1-4, with a weak D call TRBD1 (5 bases). The ends were cut back, 3 bases at V and 7 bases at J, with 18 bases in the middle. The CDR3 loop spans 15 amino acids. CDR1 DFQATT and CDR2 SNEGSKA come from the germline V gene (reference sequence). The chain's CDR3 is CSASDRGGVGEKLFF. The CDR3 DNA reads TGCAGTGCTAGTGACCGGGGGGGAGTTGGTGAAAAACTGTTTTTT.

The chain employs TRBV4-2 and TRBJ2-1, with 10 bases lining up with TRBD2. V was clipped by 4 bases and J by 7 bases; unmatched bases: 25. The germline V gene has CDR1 LGHNA and CDR2 YNFKEQ. This CDR3 spans 21 amino acids. The CDR3 DNA reads as TGTGCCAGCAGCCGTCTAATGGGGTTAGCGGGGGGTCGTACACCTTCGAATGAGCAGTTCTTC. Its translation: CASSRLMGLAGGRTPSNEQFF.

This CDR3 is CASSYYGVSYEQYF. DNA of the CDR3: TGTGCCAGCAGTTACTACGGGGTTTCCTACGAGCAGTACTTC. V gene TRBV6-5 combines with J gene TRBJ2-7, with a tentative D call TRBD2 (5 bases). The CDR3 has 14 amino acids. Germline lookup yields CDR1 MNHEY and CDR2 SVGAGI. The germline V and J ends were trimmed by 1 base and 1 base, with 8 bases remaining between them.

The gene calls are TRBV9 and TRBJ2-1; D remains ambiguous. V dropped 3 bases and J dropped 5 bases, with 15 bases sitting between them. CDR3 length: 15 residues. Germline V gene lookup returns CDR1 SGDLS and CDR2 YYNGEE. In DNA form, the CDR3 reads TGTGCCAGCAGCGCCCTTATTTCCGCGGACAATGAGCAGTTCTTC. Its translation: CASSALISADNEQFF.

This rearrangement joins TRBV5-1 to TRBJ2-2; the match to TRBD1 covers 7 bases. The CDR3 is made up of 14 amino acids. V trimming: 4 bases; J trimming: 6 bases; junction bases outside the gene matches: 6. Germline lookup yields CDR1 SGHRS and CDR2 YFSETQ. DNA for the CDR3: TGCGCCAGCAGCATCGACAGGGTGGCCGGGGAGCTGTTTTTT. This sequence encodes CASSIDRVAGELFF.

V gene TRBV6-5 combines with J gene TRBJ1-1; no reliable D call. The CDR3 has 13 residues. V lost 6 bases and J 1 base, leaving 9 bases between the germline ends. Germline V gene lookup returns CDR1 MNHEY and CDR2 SVGAGI. CDR3 in DNA: TGTGCCAGCAGCGACCGACAGAACACTGAAGCTTTCTTT. Translation gives CASSDRQNTEAFF.

The V call is TRBV3-1 (or the pseudogene TRBV3-2), the J call TRBJ1-5, with D hard to call. The V end lost 4 bases, the J end lost 7 bases, and 11 bases lay between the germline ends. Germline assignment: CDR1 LGHDT and CDR2 YNNKEL (reference sequence). The CDR3 contains 13 residues. The DNA of the CDR3 is TGTGCCAGCAGCCCCACTAACGGGCAGCCCCAGCATTTT. Translating it yields CASSPTNGQPQHF.

This chain links TRBV7-9 with TRBJ1-4; D remains ambiguous. CDR1 is SEHNR and CDR2 is FQNEAQ in the germline V gene (reference sequence). With 5 bases removed from V and 6 bases from J, the gap between germline ends came to 16 bases. CDR3 length equals 15 residues. CDR3 in DNA: TGTGCCAGCAGCCCCGGACCTTCGGACTATGAAAAACTGTTTTTT. Translation: CASSPGPSDYEKLFF.

V is TRBV5-1 and J is TRBJ2-3; 8 nucleotides agree with TRBD1. The V and J ends lost 2 bases and 2 bases, in that order; junction bases with no gene match: 10. CDR1 and CDR2 (germline): SGHRS, YFSETQ. The CDR3 covers 17 residues. The CDR3 sequence is CASSFVFGQGITDTQYF. The CDR3 DNA reads as TGCGCCAGCAGCTTTGTTTTTGGACAGGGAATCACAGATACGCAGTATTTT.

The rearrangement uses TRBV30 and TRBJ2-7, with TRBD1 matching over 10 bases. Germline loops: CDR1 GTSNPN, CDR2 SVGIG (reference sequence). This CDR3 has 14 residues. J gave up 5 bases and V 2 bases, and 6 bases lay outside the gene matches. DNA for the CDR3: TGTGCCTGGAGTCCACTCGGGACAGGGGACGAGCAGTACTTC. Its translation: CAWSPLGTGDEQYF.

In the case of this clone: In the same sample, other DNA sequences code for this CDR3. The V gene is TRBV11-3, the J gene TRBJ1-1; 9 bases are a match to TRBD1. Looked up from germline, CDR1 is SGHNT and CDR2 is YENEEA. V lost 5 bases, J lost 2 bases, and 6 bases stayed unmatched. This CDR3 contains 15 residues. The CDR3 sequence is CASSLGQGRNTEAFF. DNA of the CDR3: TGTGCCAGCAGCCTCGGACAGGGGCGTAACACTGAAGCTTTCTTT. Full variable domain (rest looked up from reference TRBV11-3 and TRBJ1-1): EAGVVQSPRYKIIEKKQPVAFWCNPISGHNTLYWYLQNLGQGPELLIRYENEEAVDDSQLPKDRFSAERLKGVDSTLKIQPAELGDSAVYLCASSLGQGRNTEAFFGQGTRLTVV.

The chain joins TRBV10-3 to TRBJ1-1; 7 nucleotides match TRBD1. The CDR3 spans 12 residues. Trimming took 5 bases from V and 6 from J; bases not matched to a gene: 3. Germline V CDR1 and CDR2: ENHRY, SYGVKD. This CDR3 reads CAISTGASEAFF. The CDR3 nucleotides are TGTGCCATCAGTACAGGGGCCTCTGAAGCTTTCTTT.

The V gene is TRBV3-1 (or the pseudogene TRBV3-2), the J gene TRBJ1-1; D is unresolved. V was clipped by 2 bases and J by 11 bases, with 12 bases between them. The CDR3 sequence is 12 residues long. Germline loops: CDR1 LGHDT, CDR2 YNNKEL (reference sequence). CDR3 residues: CASSQQEGTAFF. CDR3 in DNA: TGTGCCAGCAGCCAACAGGAGGGAACGGCTTTCTTT.

The chain recombines TRBV18 with TRBJ2-7; D unresolved. V was clipped by 3 bases and J by 2 bases, with 8 bases between them. This CDR3 contains 13 residues. Germline lookup yields CDR1 KGHSH and CDR2 LQKENI. Here the CDR3 reads CASSPPAAYEQYF. CDR3 DNA: TGTGCCAGCTCACCGCCGGCGGCCTACGAGCAGTACTTC. Complete variable domain (other parts from reference TRBV18 and TRBJ2-7): NAGVMQNPRHLVRRRGQEARLRCSPMKGHSHVYWYRQLPEEGLKFMVYLQKENIIDESGMPKERFSAEFPKEGPSILRIQQVVRGDSAAYFCASSPPAAYEQYFGPGTRLTVT.

The V gene is TRBV9, the J gene TRBJ2-3; no clear D. Germline values: CDR1 SGDLS, CDR2 YYNGEE. With 1 base removed from V and 0 bases from J, the gap between germline ends came to 6 bases. The CDR3 runs to 14 residues. The DNA of the CDR3 is TGTGCCAGCAGCGTATCGAGTAGCACAGATACGCAGTATTTT. Protein product: CASSVSSSTDTQYF.

Here the CDR3 reads CATSRDQRQGIKNEQFF. In DNA form, the CDR3 reads TGTGCCACCAGCAGAGATCAAAGGCAGGGGATAAAGAATGAGCAGTTCTTC. The V call is TRBV15, the J call TRBJ2-1, with D perhaps matching TRBD1 (6 bases). CDR1 is LNHNV, CDR2 YYDKDF, per germline (reference sequence). This CDR3 region has 17 residues. V gave up 0 bases and J gave up 7 bases, with 19 bases separating them. The complete variable domain, with remaining parts taken from reference TRBV15 and TRBJ2-1, reads DAMVIQNPRYQVTQFGKPVTLSCSQTLNHNVMYWYQQKSSQAPKLLFHYYDKDFNNEADTPDNFQSRRPNTSFCFLDIRSPGLGDTAMYLCATSRDQRQGIKNEQFFGPGTRLTVL.

The chain has TRBV5-6 and TRBJ1-6, with TRBD1 matching over 8 bases. In germline, CDR1 is SGHDT, CDR2 YYEEEE. This CDR3 contains 16 residues. V lost 1 base, J lost 7 bases, and 7 bases stayed unmatched. The DNA of the CDR3 is TGTGCCAGCAGCTTGAGCCCGACAGGGGACAATTCACCCCTCCACTTT. Amino acids: CASSLSPTGDNSPLHF.

The chain is built from TRBV21-1 and TRBJ1-5. TRBV21-1 is recorded as a pseudogene. This CDR3 has 19 amino acids. The CDR3 bases are TGTGCCAGCAGCAGGGAAGCAAGCGGGGGGCGTCCAGGGAATCAGCCCCAGCATTTT. This sequence encodes CASSREASGGRPGNQPQHF.

In the case of this clone: The junction shows a germline mismatch at one end, possibly a read error. The chain combines TRBV28 with TRBJ2-1; D might be TRBD2 (5 bases). This CDR3 has 12 residues. Germline CDR1 reads MDHEN; CDR2 reads SYDVKM. The CDR3 region is CASSLAYNEQFF. The CDR3 nucleotides read TGTGCCAGCAGCCTAGCCTATAATGAGCAGTTCTTC.

This clone has a single count. This chain's CDR3 is CASSPRAQNYGYTF. Written as DNA, the CDR3 is TGTGCCAGCTCACCACGAGCTCAAAACTATGGCTACACCTTC. The gene calls are TRBV18 and TRBJ1-2; D uncertain. The CDR3 runs 14 residues. CDR1 and CDR2 (germline): KGHSH, LQKENI. The V gene lost 1 base and the J gene lost 2 bases, with 8 bases spanning the gap.

The rearrangement joins TRBV5-4 to TRBJ2-5, with 8 bases that match TRBD1. Germline loops: CDR1 SGHNT, CDR2 YYREEE (reference sequence). This CDR3 comprises 13 residues. J was trimmed by 7 bases and V by 4 bases; bases with no gene match: 6. This CDR3 reads CASSTDREATQYF. CDR3 coding DNA: TGTGCCAGCAGCACGGACAGGGAGGCGACCCAGTACTTC.

The rearrangement links TRBV11-2 to TRBJ1-2; D gene ambiguous. Trimming removed 5 bases from V and 4 bases from J, with 11 bases in between. This CDR3 has 13 amino acids. Germline V CDR1 and CDR2: SGHAT, FQNNGV. CDR3 protein: CASSPFGGYGYTF. The DNA for the CDR3 is TGTGCCAGCAGCCCTTTCGGAGGCTATGGCTACACCTTC.

The chain carries TRBV15 and TRBJ2-2, with TRBD1 as a possible D gene (5 bases). This CDR3 contains 14 residues. CDR1 is LNHNV, CDR2 YYDKDF, per germline (reference sequence). V was clipped by 0 bases and J by 5 bases, with 7 bases between them. CDR3 in amino acids: CATSRDRGTGELFF. The CDR3 DNA follows: TGTGCCACCAGCAGAGATAGGGGAACCGGGGAGCTGTTTTTT.